Sequencing of this TCR beta chain was carried out in a study of shared T cell receptors in the human thymus. Germline V gene data show CDR1 as MDHEN and CDR2 as SYDVKM. The CDR3 has 22 residues. The junction had 22 bases not matched to a gene; V was cut back by 6 bases and J by 3 bases. Here immunoSEQ multiplex PCR was the method, and the copy in TCRdb shows in-frame clones only, minus some. The sample holds about 380,000 clones, 95% seen once. This receptor was obtained from a human donor. The chain recombines TRBV28 with TRBJ2-2; 13 bases agree with TRBD2. The sample taken for sequencing was thymocytes. The CDR3 protein is CASRAGADRGRLAGGYTGELFF. For the CDR3, the DNA is TGTGCCAGCAGGGCCGGGGCGGACAGGGGAAGACTAGCGGGAGGATACACCGGGGAGCTGTTTTTT.